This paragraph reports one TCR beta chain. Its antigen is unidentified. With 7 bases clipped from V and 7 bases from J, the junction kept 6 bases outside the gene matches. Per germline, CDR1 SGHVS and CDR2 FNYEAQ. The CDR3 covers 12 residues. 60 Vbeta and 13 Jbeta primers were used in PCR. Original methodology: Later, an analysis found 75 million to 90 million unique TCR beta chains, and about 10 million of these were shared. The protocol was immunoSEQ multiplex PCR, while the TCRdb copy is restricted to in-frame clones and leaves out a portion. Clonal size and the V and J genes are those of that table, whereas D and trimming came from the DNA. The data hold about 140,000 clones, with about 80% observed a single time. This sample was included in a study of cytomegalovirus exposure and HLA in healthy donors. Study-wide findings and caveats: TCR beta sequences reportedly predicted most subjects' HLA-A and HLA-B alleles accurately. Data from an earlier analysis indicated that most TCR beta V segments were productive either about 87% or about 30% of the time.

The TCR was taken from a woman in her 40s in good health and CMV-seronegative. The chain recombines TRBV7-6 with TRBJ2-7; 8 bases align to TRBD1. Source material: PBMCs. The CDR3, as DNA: TGTGCCAGCACCCGAACAGGGGGAGAGCAGTACTTC. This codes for CASTRTGGEQYF.